This T cell receptor (beta chain) was profiled in a study of blood T cell repertoires in COVID-19. As for the study in general: There were acute and convalescent COVID-19 samples, and they came from the United States, Italy and Spain. From T cells, B-cell-depleted T cells, or PBMCs came the material, which was cDNA or gDNA.

Authors' processing steps: Cell counts per sample came from amplifying reference gene primers. Libraries were prepared by immunoSEQ multiplex PCR; TCRdb keeps only in-frame clonotypes and omits some of them. V, J and clone size were drawn from that table, and D and trimming were deduced from the DNA. Of 150,000 or so clones listed, roughly four fifths are singletons. This sequence was found in a man aged 40-55 years who had recovered from COVID-19. Material: peripheral blood.

DNA of the CDR3: TGCGCCAGCAGCCAAGATGCGGGACGGAACACTGAAGCTTTCTTT. Protein product: CASSQDAGRNTEAFF. The chain links TRBV4-3 to TRBJ1-1; weak D call: TRBD1 (5 bases). V was cut by 0 bases and J by 1 base, with 9 bases left in between. The length of the CDR3 is 15 residues. Germline lookup yields CDR1 LGHNA and CDR2 YSLEER.